Sequencing of this T cell receptor (beta chain) was carried out in a study of shared clonotypes between healthy human individuals. Broader study findings: In contrast to clonotypes shared by all four donors, non-shared clonotypes had lower generation probabilities. Across subsets, estimated richness was generally greater for naive than for memory populations.

The CDR3 is 13 residues long. The germline gives CDR1 MDHEN, CDR2 SYDVKM. V was pared by 6 bases and J by 5 bases, with 10 bases between. A deep-level run was used for the assay. The repertoire was sequenced with immunoSEQ multiplex PCR; TCRdb's copy has only in-frame clones and lacks some. The sample has over 2 million clones, about 95% seen once; the top ten hold roughly 1%. Note on this clone: Its antigen is still unknown.

CD8 cells regarded as naive lacked CD45RO, were positively chosen for CCR7, and omitted terminally differentiated effector memory CD45RA+ cells. Donors were healthy HIV-negative adults without recently reported acute infections or vaccinations. This sequence was found in a man between 18 and 35 years old in good health. This rearrangement joins TRBV28 to TRBJ2-2; D assignment may be TRBD1 or TRBD2 (6 bases each). Material: naive CD8+ T cells sorted from blood. The CDR3: CASRLGGTGELFF. CDR3 bases: TGTGCCAGCAGGCTAGGGGGGACCGGGGAGCTGTTTTTT.